The 24 T cell receptor beta chains presented below share a single source sample, sequenced in a study of T-cell reconstitution after alpha-beta-depleted transplantation in children. Preparation of the TCRbeta library involved a method that used unique molecular identifiers. TCRdb processed the PCR reads anew with MiXCR; each CDR3 protein has one entry. This table holds 700,000 to 950,000 distinct CDR3 sequences, approximately 15% found once. The sample was PBMCs, mostly from graft donor cells, taken 360 days after TCRalphabeta/CD19-depleted stem cell transplant. Receptors were obtained from a male patient younger than 18 who had a stem cell transplant for acute lymphoblastic leukemia, so the T cells may come from the graft donor.

In its sample, this clonotype was seen many times. The chain combines TRBV5-1 with TRBJ2-3; 8 bases fit TRBD2. Germline loops: CDR1 SGHRS, CDR2 YFSETQ. Trimming at V came to 4 bases and at J to 5 bases, leaving 3 bases not matched to a gene. CDR3 length: 13 residues. CDR3 sequence: CASSRGLGDTQYF. The CDR3, as DNA: TGCGCCAGCAGCCGGGGACTAGGAGATACGCAGTATTTT.

This clonotype was observed a handful of times. The rearrangement links TRBV2 to TRBJ1-2; D remains ambiguous. Per germline, CDR1 SNHLY and CDR2 FYNNEI. This CDR3 has 15 amino acids. V lost 8 bases and J lost 8, with 24 bases in between. The CDR3 coding sequence is TGTGCCAGCCAGGACGTCGTTAGCCTCGCCGGGGGCTACACCTTC. Protein product: CASQDVVSLAGGYTF.

This sequence joins TRBV5-1 and TRBJ1-4; D gene unclear. There are 15 residues in the CDR3. Trimming removed 4 bases at V and 0 bases at J, with 10 bases between. In germline, CDR1 is SGHRS, CDR2 YFSETQ. The CDR3 region has the DNA TGCGCCAGCAGCCCCAGAGGATCAACTAATGAAAAACTGTTTTTT. Encoded protein: CASSPRGSTNEKLFF.

The sample holds a few counts of this clonotype. The genes are TRBV28 and TRBJ2-7; D may be TRBD1 (5 bases). Germline-derived CDR1 and CDR2 are MDHEN and SYDVKM. The CDR3 totals 15 residues. V dropped 6 bases and J dropped 7 bases, with 22 bases sitting between them. CDR3 coding DNA: TGTGCCAGCAGCCACGCAGGGATAGGAGCGCGGGAGCAGTACTTC. Its protein product is CASSHAGIGAREQYF.

This clonotype was detected ten times or more. The chain is built from TRBV12-3 or TRBV12-4 and TRBJ1-4; D is unresolved. Trimming pared 5 bases from V and 13 bases from J, leaving 14 bases between. CDR3 length: 12 amino acids. The CDR3 DNA sequence: TGTGCCAGCAGTATGCCGGACCGGCTACTGTTTTTT. Residues: CASSMPDRLLFF.

This clonotype came up many times. The chain recombines TRBV13 with TRBJ1-1; TRBD1 matches 7 bases. Germline trimming cut 5 bases from V and 5 bases from J; bases unmatched to any gene: 14. The CDR3 loop spans 16 amino acids. The germline V gene encodes CDR1 PRHDT and CDR2 FYEKMQ (reference sequence). CDR3 sequence: CASSQYDRAPFTEAFF. The CDR3 coding sequence is TGTGCCAGCAGCCAATATGACAGGGCCCCGTTTACTGAAGCTTTCTTT.

This clonotype has just a few counts. The V call is TRBV5-1, the J call TRBJ1-2, with 7 bases aligning to TRBD1. The CDR3 contains 15 residues. J was trimmed by 6 bases and V by 1 base; bases with no gene match: 9. Germline V lookup: CDR1 SGHRS, CDR2 YFSETQ. The CDR3 DNA sequence: TGCGCCAGCAGCTTGACTAGGGGGCAGTCTCATGGCTACACCTTC. The encoded protein is CASSLTRGQSHGYTF.

This clonotype was recorded many times. The chain couples TRBV29-1 to TRBJ2-2; D is perhaps TRBD2 (5 bases). From germline, CDR1 is SQVTM and CDR2 ANQGSEA. V was pared by 4 bases and J by 5 bases, with 17 bases between. The CDR3 length is 15 residues. The CDR3 coding sequence is TGCAGCGTTGTTTTGGCGCCAGGAGGAACCGGGGAGCTGTTTTTT. Residues: CSVVLAPGGTGELFF.

The sample holds a few counts of this clonotype. The rearrangement joins TRBV12-3 or TRBV12-4 to TRBJ2-7; 9 bases match TRBD1. Trimming took 4 bases from V and 5 from J; bases not matched to a gene: 3. CDR3 length: 13 amino acids. CDR3 region: CASSWTGEDEQYF. The CDR3 coding sequence is TGTGCCAGCAGTTGGACAGGGGAGGACGAGCAGTACTTC.

This chain links TRBV5-8 with TRBJ2-7; D might be TRBD2 (5 bases). This CDR3 region has 13 residues. Trimming stripped 5 bases from V and 6 bases from J, with 15 bases between. Germline loops: CDR1 SGHTS, CDR2 YDEGEE. The CDR3: CASRRAGGSEQYF. CDR3 in DNA: TGTGCCAGCAGGCGGGCCGGAGGAAGCGAGCAGTACTTC.

The genes are TRBV27 and TRBJ2-7; D may be TRBD1 (6 bases). Germline loops: CDR1 MNHEY, CDR2 SMNVEV (reference sequence). V was shortened by 6 bases and J by 2 bases, with 14 bases between the two germline ends. The length of the CDR3 is 14 residues. The DNA for the CDR3 is TGTGCCAGCAGCTATGACAGGCCGCCCTACGAGCAGTACTTC. Translating gives CASSYDRPPYEQYF.

The chain employs TRBV5-1 and TRBJ2-5; 12 bases are shared with TRBD2. Germline CDR1 and CDR2: SGHRS and YFSETQ. CDR3 size: 17 residues. The J segment lost 2 bases and the V segment lost 2 bases, leaving 7 bases of the junction unmatched. CDR3 region: CASSFAGLAGKQETQYF. DNA for the CDR3: TGCGCCAGCAGCTTCGCTGGACTAGCGGGAAAACAAGAGACCCAGTACTTC.

The V call is TRBV5-1, the J call TRBJ2-7; a weak D match, TRBD1 (6 bases). V shed 4 bases and J shed 1 base, with 15 bases lying between them. The V gene's germline CDR1 is SGHRS and CDR2 YFSETQ. The length of the CDR3 is 15 residues. The CDR3 loop is CASSPRDTLSYEQYF. CDR3 in DNA: TGCGCCAGCAGCCCCAGGGACACGTTATCCTACGAGCAGTACTTC.

There are a few counts of this clonotype. The J gene is TRBJ2-7, the V gene TRBV4-1; 11 bases are shared with TRBD2. V lost 1 base, J lost 3 bases, and 8 bases stayed unmatched. There are 17 residues in the CDR3. Germline values: CDR1 MGHRA, CDR2 YSYEKL. This CDR3 is CASSQARLAGGYYEQYF. CDR3 in DNA: TGCGCCAGCAGCCAAGCACGGCTAGCGGGAGGTTACTACGAGCAGTACTTC.

The chain combines TRBV18 with TRBJ2-5; 9 nucleotides match TRBD2. The V gene end was trimmed by 4 bases and the J gene end by 5 bases; junction bases not matched to a gene: 11. Germline V CDR1 and CDR2: KGHSH, LQKENI. CDR3 length equals 16 residues. The CDR3, as DNA: TGTGCCAGCTCACGCGTTAGCGGGAGTCTCGGCGAGACCCAGTACTTC. It yields the protein CASSRVSGSLGETQYF.

There are many counts of this clonotype. The CDR3 is CASRGMTSGSGTQYF. The CDR3 DNA reads as TGTGCCAGCAGGGGTATGACTAGCGGTTCGGGGACCCAGTACTTC. The chain recombines TRBV12-3 or TRBV12-4 with TRBJ2-5, with TRBD2 matching 9 bases. J was trimmed by 7 bases and V by 6 bases; bases with no gene match: 12. CDR3 length: 15 amino acids.

The chain recombines TRBV15 with TRBJ2-1; 9 bases map to TRBD2. V gave up 0 bases and J gave up 3 bases; unmatched junction bases: 15. Germline V gene lookup returns CDR1 LNHNV and CDR2 YYDKDF (reference sequence). This CDR3 region has 20 residues. CDR3 region: CATSRDRAGGSPGGYNEQFF. DNA for the CDR3: TGTGCCACCAGCAGAGATAGGGCGGGAGGGTCCCCCGGAGGCTACAATGAGCAGTTCTTC.

This clonotype has at least ten counts. The V call is TRBV5-1, the J call TRBJ2-1; 7 bases agree with TRBD2. Per the germline V gene, CDR1 is SGHRS and CDR2 is YFSETQ. The CDR3 sequence is 14 residues long. Trimming took 2 bases from V and 4 from J; bases not matched to a gene: 3. The CDR3 DNA is TGCGCCAGCAGCTTCGACGGGGGGTACAATGAGCAGTTCTTC. Amino acid sequence: CASSFDGGYNEQFF.

This clonotype appeared many times. The chain employs TRBV29-1 and TRBJ1-1; D uncertain. This CDR3 has 9 residues. V lost 4 bases, J lost 8 bases, and 5 bases lay in between. Germline values: CDR1 SQVTM, CDR2 ANQGSEA. This chain's CDR3 is CSVVQEAFF. CDR3 coding DNA: TGCAGCGTTGTACAGGAAGCTTTCTTT.

This clonotype was detected many times. The V gene is TRBV7-2, the J gene TRBJ2-3, with 7 bases aligning to TRBD2. The CDR3 totals 16 residues. V shed 1 base, J shed 5 bases, and the junction held 9 bases outside the gene matches. The germline V gene encodes CDR1 SGHTA and CDR2 FQGNSA. The CDR3 bases are TGTGCCAGCAGCTTAGTGGGCGGCGGGAGACTAGATACGCAGTATTTT. Protein sequence: CASSLVGGGRLDTQYF.

The CDR3 here is CASRKRTATNEKLFF. The CDR3 DNA follows: TGTGCCAGCAGAAAACGGACGGCAACTAATGAAAAACTGTTTTTT. The chain has TRBV12-3 or TRBV12-4 and TRBJ1-4; D uncertain. The CDR3 contains 15 residues. Trimming shortened V by 6 bases and J by 0 bases, and 11 bases separated the two germline ends.

This chain joins TRBV11-1 and TRBJ1-1, with 7 bases matching TRBD1. From germline, CDR1 is SGHAT and CDR2 FQDESV (reference sequence). Trimming at V came to 1 base and at J to 0 bases, leaving 11 bases not matched to a gene. The CDR3 is 18 residues long. The DNA for the CDR3 is TGTGCCAGCAGCTTAGGCAGGACAGGATCCCTCATGAACACTGAAGCTTTCTTT. Encoded protein: CASSLGRTGSLMNTEAFF.

The J gene is TRBJ2-7, the V gene TRBV2, with TRBD2 matching 14 bases. CDR3 length equals 14 residues. V lost 7 bases and J lost 5; bases outside the gene matches: 4. Germline loops: CDR1 SNHLY, CDR2 FYNNEI. The CDR3, as DNA: TGTGCCAGCAAACCGGGACTAGCGGGAGACGAGCAGTACTTC. Its protein product is CASKPGLAGDEQYF.

This clonotype was seen only a few times. This chain links TRBV5-5 with TRBJ1-1; D is undetermined. V was clipped by 2 bases and J by 2 bases, with 10 bases between them. This CDR3 region has 14 residues. Germline V gives CDR1 SGHKS, CDR2 YYEKEE (reference sequence). The DNA of the CDR3 is TGTGCCAGCAGCTTTCTTACCTCTAACACTGAAGCTTTCTTT. Its translation is CASSFLTSNTEAFF.